This T cell receptor (beta chain) was found in a study of blood T cell repertoires in COVID-19. Overall study: The samples span acute and convalescent COVID-19 from the United States, Italy and Spain.

Produced via immunoSEQ multiplex PCR; TCRdb's table is partial and in-frame only. The repertoire holds around 310,000 clones, under 90% seen once, with just under 9.5% in the top ten. V gave up 0 bases and J gave up 7 bases, with 13 bases separating them. The CDR3 is 16 residues long. The germline gives CDR1 MGHRA, CDR2 YSYEKL. Specimen: PBMCs or T cells enriched from blood (not recorded which). J is TRBJ1-6 and V is TRBV4-1; D gene uncertain. The TCR comes from a woman under 40 who had recovered from COVID-19. Written as DNA, the CDR3 is TGCGCCAGCAGCCAAGATTATAACAGAAGAAATTCACCCCTCCACTTT. Translation: CASSQDYNRRNSPLHF.